The next 27 T cell receptor beta chains were all read from a single sample in a study of response to subunit inactivated influenza vaccine. TCRdb redid the calling of the RT-PCR reads with MiXCR, one entry per CDR3 protein. The data contain roughly 790,000 distinct CDR3 sequences, 21% of them singletons. Specimen: PBMCs from blood, collected 5 days after vaccination. The receptor set was obtained from a man aged 50 or older who received an inactivated influenza vaccine.

The rearrangement uses TRBV6-5 and TRBJ2-5, with D perhaps assigned TRBD1 or TRBD2 (5 bases each). Per germline, CDR1 MNHEY and CDR2 SVGAGI. The CDR3 length is 15 residues. Trimming stripped 0 bases from V and 5 bases from J, with 13 bases between. The CDR3 bases are TGTGCCAGCAGTTACTCGAAGGGACCGTCGGAGACCCAGTACTTC. It encodes CASSYSKGPSETQYF.

The chain uses TRBV7-2 and TRBJ2-7; TRBD2 agrees at 12 bases. The CDR3 is made up of 18 amino acids. CDR1 is SGHTA, CDR2 FQGNSA, per germline. The V and J ends lost 0 bases and 6 bases, in that order; junction bases with no gene match: 12. DNA for the CDR3: TGTGCCAGCAGCTTAGCCCCACCGACTAGCGGGAGAGGGCTCGAGCAGTACTTC. Its protein product is CASSLAPPTSGRGLEQYF.

The V and J genes are TRBV20-1 and TRBJ2-3, with 10 bases lining up with TRBD2. The CDR3 has 14 residues. Losses at the gene ends were 5 bases for V and 7 bases for J; bases not matched to a gene: 9. The germline CDR1 and CDR2 sequences are DFQATT and SNEGSKA (reference sequence). In nucleotides, the CDR3 is TGCAGTGCTCCTTCAGCGGGGGGGGATCATACGCAGTATTTT. It yields the protein CSAPSAGGDHTQYF.

The rearrangement joins TRBV5-1 to TRBJ2-5, with D perhaps TRBD1 (6 bases). V was cut by 6 bases and J by 1 base, with 10 bases left in between. The CDR3 is 13 amino acids. Germline V gene sequence: CDR1 SGHRS, CDR2 YFSETQ. The CDR3 here is CASTQDSQETQYF. In DNA form, the CDR3 reads TGCGCCAGCACTCAGGACAGCCAAGAGACCCAGTACTTC.

Concerning this clonotype itself: One end of the junction fails to match germline, which may point to a read error. This sequence joins TRBV3-1 and TRBJ2-3; D ambiguous. The CDR3 length is 17 residues. The germline CDR1 and CDR2 sequences are LGHDT and YNNKEL (reference sequence). CDR3 nucleotide sequence: TGTGCCTGCAGTTTCCCGGCCTCCAGAGCTGGCACAGATACGCAGTATTTT. Amino acid sequence: CACSFPASRAGTDTQYF.

This sequence joins TRBV15 and TRBJ2-3; D perhaps matches TRBD2 (5 bases). The germline V gene encodes CDR1 LNHNV and CDR2 YYDKDF (reference sequence). The length of the CDR3 is 13 residues. Between the trimmed V and J ends, which lost 2 bases and 6 bases, there was a span of 9 bases. The chain's CDR3 is CATSRPPGDTQYF. The CDR3 DNA is TGTGCCACCAGCAGACCCCCGGGGGATACGCAGTATTTT.

The genes are TRBV10-2 and TRBJ2-1; D gene uncertain. V lost 6 bases and J 8 bases, leaving 11 bases between the germline ends. The CDR3 loop spans 12 amino acids. Germline V CDR1 and CDR2: WSHSY, SAAADI. CDR3 sequence reads: CASRLHGDEQFF. The CDR3 bases are TGCGCCAGCAGGCTCCATGGCGATGAGCAGTTCTTC.

On this clonotype itself: A much larger clonotype is one base distant, so this may be a read error. The chain couples TRBV9 to TRBJ2-7; D uncertain. Germline assignment: CDR1 SGDLS and CDR2 YYNGEE. This CDR3 spans 13 amino acids. V lost 0 bases, J lost 0 bases, and 4 bases lay in between. The CDR3 sequence: CASSVGDSYEQYF. In nucleotides, the CDR3 is TGTGCCAGCAGCGTAGGGGACTCCTACGAGCAGTACTTC.

V is TRBV5-1 and J is TRBJ2-5, with unresolved D. Trimming cost V 7 bases and J 1 base, with 17 bases left between them. Germline V gene lookup returns CDR1 SGHRS and CDR2 YFSETQ. This CDR3 has 15 residues. The CDR3 sequence is CASSTGGIPQETQYF. The DNA for the CDR3 is TGCGCCAGCTCCACGGGCGGAATTCCCCAAGAGACCCAGTACTTC.

This chain links TRBV2 with TRBJ1-1, with D tentatively TRBD1 (5 bases). This CDR3 contains 14 residues. Trimming shortened V by 6 bases and J by 1 base, and 12 bases separated the two germline ends. Germline CDR1 reads SNHLY; CDR2 reads FYNNEI. In DNA, the CDR3 is TGTGCCAGCAGCGAGGGACGGAAGAACACTGAAGCTTTCTTT. As protein: CASSEGRKNTEAFF. Variable domain in full (rest from reference TRBV2 and TRBJ1-1): EPEVTQTPSHQVTQMGQEVILRCVPISNHLYFYWYRQILGQKVEFLVSFYNNEISEKSEIFDDQFSVERPDGSNFTLKIRSTKLEDSAMYFCASSEGRKNTEAFFGQGTRLTVV.

This clonotype was counted at least ten times. This chain connects TRBV20-1 to TRBJ2-1; 7 nucleotides match TRBD2. The junction had 18 bases not matched to a gene; V was cut back by 3 bases and J by 10 bases. Germline CDR1 DFQATT, CDR2 SNEGSKA (reference sequence). This CDR3 is built from 16 residues. CDR3 DNA sequence: TGCAGTGCTAGTTCGGCCCGCCGGGACTACAGCATGGAGCAGTTCTTC. Amino acids: CSASSARRDYSMEQFF.

The sample holds a few counts of this clonotype. The V gene is TRBV5-1, the J gene TRBJ2-5, with a tentative D call TRBD2 (5 bases). V lost 0 bases to trimming and J lost 3 bases, with 12 bases between them. CDR1 is SGHRS, CDR2 YFSETQ, per germline. CDR3 size: 15 residues. DNA for the CDR3: TGCGCCAGCAGCTTGGTAGGACTTCGTGAAGAGACCCAGTACTTC. The encoded protein is CASSLVGLREETQYF.

The V call is TRBV5-1, the J call TRBJ2-1; 9 bases fit TRBD2. Germline values: CDR1 SGHRS, CDR2 YFSETQ. J gave up 3 bases and V 5 bases, and 6 bases lay outside the gene matches. The CDR3 is 15 amino acids. The CDR3 sequence: CASRNGLANYNEQFF. CDR3 DNA: TGCGCCAGCAGGAACGGACTAGCGAACTACAATGAGCAGTTCTTC. Filled out from reference TRBV5-1 and TRBJ2-1, the complete variable domain reads KAGVTQTPRYLIKTRGQQVTLSCSPISGHRSVSWYQQTPGQGLQFLFEYFSETQRNKGNFPGRFSGRQFSNSRSEMNVSTLELGDSALYLCASRNGLANYNEQFFGPGTRLTVL.

V is TRBV5-1 and J is TRBJ1-2, with TRBD1 matching over 9 bases. J gave up 8 bases and V 1 base, and 6 bases lay outside the gene matches. Germline V gene sequence: CDR1 SGHRS, CDR2 YFSETQ. The CDR3 extends over 14 amino acids. Here the CDR3 reads CASSLMLGQGGYTF. CDR3 coding DNA: TGCGCCAGCAGCTTGATGCTGGGACAGGGCGGCTACACCTTC.

A few counts support this clonotype. The J gene is TRBJ2-5, the V gene TRBV6-5; a possible D gene is TRBD2 (5 bases). This CDR3 region has 14 residues. Germline assignment: CDR1 MNHEY and CDR2 SVGAGI. The ends were cut back, 6 bases at V and 2 bases at J, with 13 bases in the middle. The DNA for the CDR3 is TGTGCCAGCAGCTACCGGGGTAAACAAGAGACCCAGTACTTC. It codes for CASSYRGKQETQYF.

The chain has TRBV12-3 or TRBV12-4 and TRBJ2-3; no clear D gene. With 5 bases removed from V and 6 bases from J, the gap between germline ends came to 21 bases. The CDR3 extends over 16 amino acids. The CDR3 coding sequence is TGTGCCAGCAGTAACTGTCGGGCGGCCTTTCTGGATACGCAGTATTTT. Encoded protein: CASSNCRAAFLDTQYF.

Only a few counts were recorded for this clonotype. The rearrangement links TRBV12-3 or TRBV12-4 to TRBJ2-1, with TRBD2 identical over 8 bases. The junction had 14 bases not matched to a gene; V was cut back by 3 bases and J by 7 bases. The CDR3 is 17 amino acids. As DNA, the CDR3 is TGTGCCAGCAGTTTTGGGCGGACGGGACTAGTGAAAAATGAGCAGTTCTTC. Translating gives CASSFGRTGLVKNEQFF.

Remarks on this clonotype: Given a much more abundant clone one base away, this may be a read error. J is TRBJ2-1 and V is TRBV6-1; no clear D gene. The V end lost 6 bases, the J end lost 0 bases, and 6 bases lay between the germline ends. This CDR3 comprises 13 residues. Germline values: CDR1 MNHNS, CDR2 SASEGT. The CDR3 DNA is TGTGCCAGCAGACCGAGCTCCTACAATGAGCAGTTCTTC. Translated: CASRPSSYNEQFF.

This clonotype has more than one count but fewer than ten. The chain carries TRBV6-5 and TRBJ1-3; 7 positions agree with TRBD1. V was clipped by 0 bases and J by 8 bases; unmatched bases: 7. CDR1 and CDR2 from the germline V gene are MNHEY and SVGAGI. The CDR3 runs to 15 residues. The CDR3 DNA reads as TGTGCCAGCAGTTACTCGGGCAGGGGGGGAGACACCATATATTTT. Its translation is CASSYSGRGGDTIYF.

This clonotype was seen only once. V and J are TRBV28 and TRBJ2-3; 12 bases match TRBD2. Germline loops: CDR1 MDHEN, CDR2 SYDVKM. This CDR3 region has 17 residues. After removal of 1 base from V and 4 bases from J, the junction contained 6 bases not matched to a gene. The CDR3 DNA reads as TGTGCCAGCAGTTTATCGTTCGGACTAGCGGGACCAGATACGCAGTATTTT. Encoded protein: CASSLSFGLAGPDTQYF.

There are many counts of this clonotype. V gene TRBV12-3 or TRBV12-4 combines with J gene TRBJ1-6; no clear D. V lost 2 bases, J lost 7 bases, and 12 bases lay in between. This CDR3 has 15 amino acids. CDR3 sequence reads: CASSLSGIGNSPLHF. In nucleotides, the CDR3 is TGTGCCAGCAGTTTATCCGGGATTGGGAATTCACCCCTCCACTTT.

This clonotype was seen more than once but under ten times. The chain combines TRBV7-2 with TRBJ2-3, with TRBD2 matching over 7 bases. Germline CDR1 is SGHTA and CDR2 is FQGNSA. V was pared by 5 bases and J by 2 bases, with 7 bases of the junction left unmatched. This CDR3 has 15 residues. Here the CDR3 reads CASSISGASTDTQYF. CDR3 in DNA: TGTGCCAGCAGCATCAGCGGGGCCTCCACAGATACGCAGTATTTT.

This clonotype occurred a few times. V usage is TRBV10-3 and J usage is TRBJ2-7, with D perhaps being TRBD1 or TRBD2 (5 bases each). Between the trimmed V and J ends, which lost 6 bases and 7 bases, there was a span of 25 bases. Germline V gene data show CDR1 as ENHRY and CDR2 as SYGVKD. This CDR3 is built from 16 residues. The CDR3 coding sequence is TGTGCCATCAGCCCACCGGGACCGCACGATCTGAGGGAGCAGTACTTC. Amino acid sequence: CAISPPGPHDLREQYF.

The chain employs TRBV12-5 and TRBJ2-2, with a tentative D call TRBD2 (6 bases). The CDR3 loop spans 14 amino acids. V lost 7 bases to trimming and J lost 1 base, with 10 bases between them. Germline V CDR1 and CDR2: LGHNT, FRNRAP. This CDR3 reads CASARDLNTGELFF. CDR3 nucleotides: TGTGCTAGTGCGAGGGACTTGAACACCGGGGAGCTGTTTTTT.

This clonotype was recorded once. This rearrangement joins TRBV28 to TRBJ1-2; D might be TRBD1 (5 bases). Germline assignment: CDR1 MDHEN and CDR2 SYDVKM. V shed 6 bases and J shed 6 bases, with 17 bases lying between them. This CDR3 spans 14 amino acids. CDR3 region: CASSAVGGVDGYTF. The CDR3 DNA reads as TGTGCCAGCAGCGCAGTTGGGGGGGTTGATGGCTACACCTTC.

V is TRBV28 and J is TRBJ2-7, with 7 bases that match TRBD1. In germline, CDR1 is MDHEN, CDR2 SYDVKM. V trimming: 5 bases; J trimming: 7 bases; junction bases outside the gene matches: 11. The length of the CDR3 is 14 residues. The CDR3 DNA reads as TGTGCCAGCAGTCCGGGACAGAGTGTTAGAGAGCAGTACTTC. Encoded protein: CASSPGQSVREQYF.

This clonotype was counted a few times. This chain joins TRBV29-1 and TRBJ2-3, with TRBD1 matching 12 bases. CDR3 size: 15 residues. Germline assignment: CDR1 SQVTM and CDR2 ANQGSEA. V lost 6 bases to trimming and J lost 5 bases; unmatched junction nucleotides: 9. The CDR3 sequence is CSVSHRDRGQDTQYF. CDR3 nucleotide sequence: TGCAGCGTCTCGCACCGGGACAGGGGGCAAGATACGCAGTATTTT.